This T cell receptor beta chain appears in the sequencing data of a study of T cell responses to AZD1222 COVID-19 vaccine. Findings of the study overall: Repertoires in all cases were sampled only once the peak T cell response had passed.

A remark on this clone: Its antigen is currently unknown.

Profiling relied on immunoSEQ multiplex PCR, and the TCRdb table lists in-frame clones only, not all of them. The table lists 75,000 to 100,000 clones, roughly 90% of them singletons. The TCR comes from an adult in good health. The sequencing used peripheral blood, collected on day 0 of AZD1222 vaccination.

CDR3 sequence (DNA): TGTGCCAGCGCCACACAGACTAGCGGGGGCTACGAGCAGTACTTC. Protein: CASATQTSGGYEQYF. This rearrangement joins TRBV28 to TRBJ2-7; 12 bases fit TRBD2. The CDR3 has 15 residues. Trimming at V came to 8 bases and at J to 3 bases, leaving 8 bases not matched to a gene. Germline CDR1 and CDR2: MDHEN and SYDVKM.